This TCR beta chain was found in a study of cytomegalovirus exposure and HLA in healthy donors. This CDR3 contains 16 residues. The V and J ends lost 0 bases and 0 bases, in that order; junction bases with no gene match: 1. Germline CDR1 is SGHDN and CDR2 is FVKESK. General study findings and limits: Across all donors, roughly uniform sequencing depth was an assumption of the presence/absence analyses. Using the classifier, cytomegalovirus status was reportedly diagnosed with high specificity and sensitivity.

It was with 60 Vbeta and 13 Jbeta primers that the PCR ran. In the authors' methods: Counted up in a later analysis, unique TCR beta chains came to approximately 83 million, with roughly 11 million shared. The assay was immunoSEQ multiplex PCR, and TCRdb's table has in-frame clones only and misses some. V and J calls and clone size are given by that table; D and trimming were obtained from the DNA. The data show 170,000 or so clones, 75% to 85% seen once. Comment on this clone: The antigen is not known.

Sequencing was performed on PBMCs. V gene TRBV14 combines with J gene TRBJ2-1; TRBD2 matches 8 bases. The TCR comes from a boy aged 5-17 years in good health and CMV-seronegative. CDR3 region: CASSQERGGSYNEQFF. CDR3 bases: TGTGCCAGCAGCCAAGAACGGGGGGGCTCCTACAATGAGCAGTTCTTC.